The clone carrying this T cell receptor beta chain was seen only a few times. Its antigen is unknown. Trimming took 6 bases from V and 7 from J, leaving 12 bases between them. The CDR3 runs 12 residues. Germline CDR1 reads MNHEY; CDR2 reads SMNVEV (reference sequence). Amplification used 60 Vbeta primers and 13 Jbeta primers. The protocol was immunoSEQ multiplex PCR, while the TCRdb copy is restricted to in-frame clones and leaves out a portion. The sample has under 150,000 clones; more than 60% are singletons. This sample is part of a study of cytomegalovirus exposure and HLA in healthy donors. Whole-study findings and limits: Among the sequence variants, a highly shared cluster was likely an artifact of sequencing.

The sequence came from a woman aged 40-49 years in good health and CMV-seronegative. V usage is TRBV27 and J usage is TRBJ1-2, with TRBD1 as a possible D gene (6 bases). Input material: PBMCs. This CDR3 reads CASSRGASGYTF. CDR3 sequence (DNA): TGTGCCAGCAGCCGGGGGGCGAGTGGCTACACCTTC.